Included here is one T cell receptor (beta chain) sequence, with context. As yet, its antigen is unknown. A junction boundary mismatches the germline segment, possibly from a read error. The CDR3 is made up of 14 amino acids. Germline V lookup: CDR1 SGDLS, CDR2 YYNGEE. These data originate in a study of regulatory T cells in long-lasting Graves disease. Investigators prepared the TCR beta libraries by applying iRepertoire HTBI primers and Arm-PCR of CDR3 regions. TCRdb reprocessed the multiplex PCR reads via MiXCR and lists one record per CDR3 protein. The sample holds 400,000 or so distinct CDR3 sequences; 23% are singletons and the top ten take about a quarter. Study conclusions and caveats: Sample size, which was small, may have reduced accuracy.

Stated time point: persistent/refractory GD, antithyroid drugs over 5 years with positive TRAb. The authors made the TCR library using RNA they extracted from PBMCs. The sample in question was peripheral blood mononuclear cells (PBMCs), obtained when the disease was refractory, from a patient treated with antithyroid drugs. The sequence came from a female donor with Graves disease. V and J are TRBV9 and TRBJ2-5, with D perhaps matching TRBD2 (5 bases). CDR3 sequence (DNA): TGTGCCGGCAGCGTAGAACTAGGGTCGGAGACCCAGTACTTC. This codes for CAGSVELGSETQYF.